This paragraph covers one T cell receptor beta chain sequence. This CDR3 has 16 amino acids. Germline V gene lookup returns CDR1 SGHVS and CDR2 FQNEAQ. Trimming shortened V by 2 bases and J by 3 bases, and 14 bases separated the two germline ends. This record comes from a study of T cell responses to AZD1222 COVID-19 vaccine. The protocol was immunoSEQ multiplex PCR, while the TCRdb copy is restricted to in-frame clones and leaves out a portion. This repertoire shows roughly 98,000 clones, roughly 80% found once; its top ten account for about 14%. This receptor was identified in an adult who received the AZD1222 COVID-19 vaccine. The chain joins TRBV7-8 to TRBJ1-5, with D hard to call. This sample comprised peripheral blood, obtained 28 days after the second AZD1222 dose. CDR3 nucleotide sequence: TGTGCCAGCAGCTTATTGGCCAGGACGGACAATCAGCCCCAGCATTTT. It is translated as CASSLLARTDNQPQHF.